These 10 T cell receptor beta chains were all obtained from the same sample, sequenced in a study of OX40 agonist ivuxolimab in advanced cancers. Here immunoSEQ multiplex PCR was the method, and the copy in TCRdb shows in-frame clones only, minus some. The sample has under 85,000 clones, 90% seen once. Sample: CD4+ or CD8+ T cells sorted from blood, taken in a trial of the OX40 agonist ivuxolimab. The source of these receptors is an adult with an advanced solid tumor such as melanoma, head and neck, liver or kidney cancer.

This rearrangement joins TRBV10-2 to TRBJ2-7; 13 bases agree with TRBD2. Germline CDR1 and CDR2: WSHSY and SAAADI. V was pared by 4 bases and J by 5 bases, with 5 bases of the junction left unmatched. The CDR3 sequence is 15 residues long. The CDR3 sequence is CASSVGLAGVDEQYF. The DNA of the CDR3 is TGCGCCAGCAGTGTCGGACTAGCGGGAGTCGACGAGCAGTACTTC.

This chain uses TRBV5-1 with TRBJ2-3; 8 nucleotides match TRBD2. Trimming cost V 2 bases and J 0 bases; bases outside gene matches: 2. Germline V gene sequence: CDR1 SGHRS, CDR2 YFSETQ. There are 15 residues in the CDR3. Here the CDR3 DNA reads TGCGCCAGCAGCTTACGACTAGCGAGCACAGATACGCAGTATTTT. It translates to CASSLRLASTDTQYF.

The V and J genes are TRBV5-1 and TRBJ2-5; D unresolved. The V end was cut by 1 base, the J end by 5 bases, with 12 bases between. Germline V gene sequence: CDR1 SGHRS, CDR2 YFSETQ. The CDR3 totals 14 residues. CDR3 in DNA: TGCGCCAGCAGCTTGCCGCCGGCGACTGAGACCCAGTACTTC. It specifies CASSLPPATETQYF. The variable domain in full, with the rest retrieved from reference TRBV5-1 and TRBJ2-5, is KAGVTQTPRYLIKTRGQQVTLSCSPISGHRSVSWYQQTPGQGLQFLFEYFSETQRNKGNFPGRFSGRQFSNSRSEMNVSTLELGDSALYLCASSLPPATETQYFGPGTRLLVL.

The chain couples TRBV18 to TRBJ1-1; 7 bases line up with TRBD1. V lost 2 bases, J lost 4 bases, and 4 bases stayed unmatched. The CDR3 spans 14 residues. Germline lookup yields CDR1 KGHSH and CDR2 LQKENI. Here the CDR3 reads CASSPTTGSTEAFF. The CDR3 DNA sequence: TGTGCCAGCTCACCAACGACAGGGAGCACTGAAGCTTTCTTT.

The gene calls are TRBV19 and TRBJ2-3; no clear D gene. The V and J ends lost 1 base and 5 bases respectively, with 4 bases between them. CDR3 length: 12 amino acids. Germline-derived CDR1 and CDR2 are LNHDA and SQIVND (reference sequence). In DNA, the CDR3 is TGTGCCAGTAGTATAGGAGAAGATACGCAGTATTTT. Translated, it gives CASSIGEDTQYF. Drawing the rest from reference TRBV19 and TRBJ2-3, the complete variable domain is DGGITQSPKYLFRKEGQNVTLSCEQNLNHDAMYWYRQDPGQGLRLIYYSQIVNDFQKGDIAEGYSVSREKKESFPLTVTSAQKNPTAFYLCASSIGEDTQYFGPGTRLTVL.

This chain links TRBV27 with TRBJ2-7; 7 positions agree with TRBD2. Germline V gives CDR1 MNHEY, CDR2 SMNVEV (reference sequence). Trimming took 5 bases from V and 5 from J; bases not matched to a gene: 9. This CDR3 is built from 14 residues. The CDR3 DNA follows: TGTGCCAGCAGTCTCCTGGGACTAAGTAACGAGCAGTACTTC. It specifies CASSLLGLSNEQYF.

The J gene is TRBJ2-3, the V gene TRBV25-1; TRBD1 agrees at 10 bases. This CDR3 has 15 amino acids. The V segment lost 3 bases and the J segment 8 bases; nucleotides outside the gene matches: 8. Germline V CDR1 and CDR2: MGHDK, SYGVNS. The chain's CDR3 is CASSDDRGRGGTQYF. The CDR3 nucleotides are TGTGCCAGCAGTGACGACAGGGGGCGCGGAGGTACGCAGTATTTT.

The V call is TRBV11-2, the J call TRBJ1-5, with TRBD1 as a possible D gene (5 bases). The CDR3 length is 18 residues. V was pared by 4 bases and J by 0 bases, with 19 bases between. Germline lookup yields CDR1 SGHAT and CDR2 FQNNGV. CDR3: CASSSLAVLGLSNQPQHF. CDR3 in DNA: TGTGCCAGCAGCTCACTCGCCGTATTGGGGCTTAGCAATCAGCCCCAGCATTTT. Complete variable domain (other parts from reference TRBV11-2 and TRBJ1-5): EAGVAQSPRYKIIEKRQSVAFWCNPISGHATLYWYQQILGQGPKLLIQFQNNGVVDDSQLPKDRFSAERLKGVDSTLKIQPAKLEDSAVYLCASSSLAVLGLSNQPQHFGDGTRLSIL.

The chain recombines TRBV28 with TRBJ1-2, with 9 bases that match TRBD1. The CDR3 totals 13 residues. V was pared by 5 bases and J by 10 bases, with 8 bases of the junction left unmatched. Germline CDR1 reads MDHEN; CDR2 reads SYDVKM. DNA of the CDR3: TGTGCCAGCAGTGGGGGACAGGGAACCGTCTACACCTTC. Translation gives CASSGGQGTVYTF.

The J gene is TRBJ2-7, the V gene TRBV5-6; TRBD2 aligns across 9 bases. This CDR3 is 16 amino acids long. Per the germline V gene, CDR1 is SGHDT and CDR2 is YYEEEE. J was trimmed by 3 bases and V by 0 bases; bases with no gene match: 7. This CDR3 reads CASSLGVSGSVYEQYF. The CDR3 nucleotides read TGTGCCAGCAGCTTGGGGGTTAGCGGGAGTGTCTACGAGCAGTACTTC.